The T cell receptor (beta chain) under discussion was sequenced for a study of T cell responses to AZD1222 COVID-19 vaccine. The wider study: The study pooled second doses at about 4 or about 12 weeks. Whole-study findings and limits: It was only after the peak T cell response that any repertoires were sampled.

Looked up from germline, CDR1 is SGHTA and CDR2 is FQGTGA. The CDR3 is 14 amino acids. Trimming took 2 bases from V and 4 from J, leaving 9 bases between them. A word on this clone: The antigen is unknown.

Sequenced by immunoSEQ multiplex PCR; TCRdb stores in-frame clones only, minus some. Of roughly 180,000 clones listed, approximately 94% are singletons. Sequenced here: peripheral blood, sampled on day 0 of AZD1222 vaccination. The receptor comes from an adult in good health. The chain uses TRBV7-3 and TRBJ2-1; D is unresolved. The CDR3 region is CASSLLAVYNEQFF. The DNA for the CDR3 is TGTGCCAGCAGCTTATTGGCAGTATACAATGAGCAGTTCTTC.